This T cell receptor beta chain was recorded in a study of shared clonotypes between healthy human individuals. Study-level information: For every donor, three CD4 naive, three CD4 memory, two CD8 naive and one CD8 memory plates were used. General study results and limits: The four-donor shared clonotypes exceeded non-shared clonotypes in generation probability, with non-shared ones scoring lower. Expectations were that clonotype sharing among donors would be affected by sequencing depth.

In the case of this clone: Its antigen is currently unknown. Other DNA sequences in the same sample also yield this CDR3.

Germline assignment: CDR1 KGHSH and CDR2 LQKENI. The CDR3 is 14 residues long. The germline V and J ends were trimmed by 0 bases and 3 bases, with 9 bases remaining between them. The table came from immunoSEQ multiplex PCR; TCRdb's copy has only in-frame clones and leaves some out. The table shows about 2 million clones, with 90% to 95% occurring only once. V is TRBV18 and J is TRBJ2-7; D could derive from TRBD1 or TRBD2 (5 bases each). The TCR comes from a man aged 18-30 years in good health. The sequenced material came from naive CD4+ T cells sorted from blood. The sample's subset: CD45RA+ positively selected. This chain's CDR3 is CASSPPGTGYEQYF. Written as DNA, the CDR3 is TGTGCCAGCTCACCACCCGGGACGGGCTACGAGCAGTACTTC. Combining the CDR3 with reference TRBV18 and TRBJ2-7 gives the whole variable domain NAGVMQNPRHLVRRRGQEARLRCSPMKGHSHVYWYRQLPEEGLKFMVYLQKENIIDESGMPKERFSAEFPKEGPSILRIQQVVRGDSAAYFCASSPPGTGYEQYFGPGTRLTVT.